This TCR beta chain was found in a study of CD8 T cells in Susac syndrome. Regarding this clonotype: Its specificity is not known.

A quantity of about 0.45 to 1 ug RNA underwent reverse transcription using random hexamers. The immunoSEQ assay covered 54 Vbeta and 13 Jbeta segments for CDR3. TCRdb independently ran MiXCR on the immunoSEQ multiplex PCR reads; one entry per CDR3 protein. The table has around 170,000 distinct CDR3 sequences, 85% to 95% seen once. General observations from the study: The authors acknowledged that the study's TCR sequencing and HLA analysis involved relatively few individuals.

This CDR3 comprises 15 residues. V gave up 6 bases and J gave up 4 bases, with 22 bases separating them. Germline lookup yields CDR1 SQVTM and CDR2 ANQGSEA. FACS was used to enrich TEMRA cells, whereas the CD8+ and CD4+ T cells were obtained by negative isolation. The sequencing sample was made of CD8+ T cells from PBMCs. This rearrangement joins TRBV29-1 to TRBJ2-7, with D perhaps matching TRBD1 or TRBD2 (7 bases each). The origin of this receptor is a human donor with multiple sclerosis. CDR3 nucleotides: TGCAGCGTACTGGGACACCCAGGGGGGGAATACGAGCAGTACTTC. This sequence encodes CSVLGHPGGEYEQYF.